The 17 T cell receptor beta chains given below trace back to one sample, sequenced in a study of T cell repertoires in cytomegalovirus infection. TCRdb passed the reads through MiXCR, listing each CDR3 protein once. Here the sample spans about 240,000 distinct CDR3 sequences, around 12% being singletons. Source material: PBMCs. The origin of the receptors is a human donor in good health (CMV status not recorded). Some clones in this sample may be carry-over from other donors' samples.

This clonotype was seen a few times. This sequence joins TRBV28 and TRBJ2-2, with TRBD1 identical over 10 bases. CDR1 MDHEN and CDR2 SYDVKM come from the germline V gene. The CDR3 loop spans 15 amino acids. V shed 6 bases and J 6 bases; nucleotides not matched to a gene: 7. The CDR3 nucleotides read TGTGCCAGCAGACTTGACAGGGGGCAACCCGGGGAGCTGTTTTTT. Protein: CASRLDRGQPGELFF.

This clonotype was recorded many times. V is TRBV7-2 and J is TRBJ2-2, with 10 nucleotides matching TRBD1. The CDR3 runs to 14 residues. Trimming at V came to 4 bases and at J to 5 bases, leaving 1 base not matched to a gene. The germline CDR1 and CDR2 sequences are SGHTA and FQGNSA. This chain's CDR3 is CASSWTGGTGELFF. Written as DNA, the CDR3 is TGTGCCAGCAGCTGGACAGGGGGTACCGGGGAGCTGTTTTTT. The whole variable domain, filled in from reference TRBV7-2 and TRBJ2-2, reads GAGVSQSPSNKVTEKGKDVELRCDPISGHTALYWYRQSLGQGLEFLIYFQGNSAPDKSGLPSDRFSAERTGGSVSTLTIQRTQQEDSAVYLCASSWTGGTGELFFGEGSRLTVL.

The chain recombines TRBV6-4 with TRBJ1-5, with unresolved D. This CDR3 is 12 amino acids long. Per the germline V gene, CDR1 is MRHNA and CDR2 is SNTAGT. Trimming removed 9 bases from V and 1 base from J, with 7 bases in between. The CDR3 loop is CARTRSNQPQHF. CDR3 in DNA: TGTGCCAGAACCCGGAGCAATCAGCCCCAGCATTTT.

This clonotype appeared many times. The V gene is TRBV6-2 or TRBV6-3, the J gene TRBJ2-3; 8 bases match TRBD1. This CDR3 is 14 amino acids long. Germline V CDR1 and CDR2: MNHEY, SVGEGT. J lost 9 bases, V lost 7 bases, and 12 bases had no gene match. The CDR3: CASTRDRLSGTQYF. CDR3 DNA: TGTGCCAGCACCCGGGACAGGCTCTCGGGGACGCAGTATTTT.

This clonotype occurred many times. The V and J genes are TRBV7-2 and TRBJ1-6; no firm D call. The germline V and J ends were trimmed by 4 bases and 7 bases, with 8 bases remaining between them. The CDR3 loop spans 13 amino acids. The germline CDR1 and CDR2 sequences are SGHTA and FQGNSA. The CDR3 DNA sequence: TGTGCCAGCAGCTCAACGTCCAATTCACCCCTCCACTTT. As protein: CASSSTSNSPLHF. Filled out from reference TRBV7-2 and TRBJ1-6, the complete variable domain reads GAGVSQSPSNKVTEKGKDVELRCDPISGHTALYWYRQSLGQGLEFLIYFQGNSAPDKSGLPSDRFSAERTGGSVSTLTIQRTQQEDSAVYLCASSSTSNSPLHFGNGTRLTVT.

This clonotype was observed a few times. The V gene is TRBV11-3, the J gene TRBJ2-7; tentative D call: TRBD2 (5 bases). The V and J ends lost 2 bases and 2 bases respectively, with 13 bases between them. Germline V CDR1 and CDR2: SGHNT, YENEEA. The CDR3 has 15 residues. The CDR3: CASSLRVAFTYEQYF. The CDR3 bases are TGTGCCAGCAGCTTACGGGTAGCGTTTACCTACGAGCAGTACTTC.

This clonotype appeared a few times. The J gene is TRBJ1-1, the V gene TRBV6-1, with TRBD1 as a possible D gene (5 bases). V lost 7 bases to trimming and J lost 1 base, with 16 bases between them. This CDR3 is 15 amino acids long. CDR1 is MNHNS and CDR2 is SASEGT in the germline V gene. CDR3 residues: CASTHTGTANTEAFF. DNA of the CDR3: TGTGCCAGCACCCATACCGGGACCGCGAACACTGAAGCTTTCTTT.

In its sample, this clonotype was seen many times. The gene calls are TRBV7-8 and TRBJ2-1; 11 nucleotides line up with TRBD1. In germline, CDR1 is SGHVS, CDR2 FQNEAQ. Germline trimming cut 2 bases from V and 9 bases from J; bases unmatched to any gene: 9. CDR3 size: 16 residues. The CDR3 reads CASSLSGQGVLGEQFF. DNA for the CDR3: TGTGCCAGCAGCTTATCGGGACAGGGGGTGCTCGGTGAGCAGTTCTTC. The variable domain in full, with the rest retrieved from reference TRBV7-8 and TRBJ2-1, is GAGVSQSPRYKVAKRGQDVALRCDPISGHVSLFWYQQALGQGPEFLTYFQNEAQLDKSGLPSDRFFAERPEGSVSTLKIQRTQQEDSAVYLCASSLSGQGVLGEQFFGPGTRLTVL.

The chain uses TRBV5-4 and TRBJ2-5; 7 bases fit TRBD1. Germline lookup yields CDR1 SGHNT and CDR2 YYREEE (reference sequence). CDR3 length equals 14 residues. Trimming removed 3 bases from V and 2 bases from J; junction bases left unmatched: 4. The CDR3 is CASSSGGSQETQYF. The CDR3 DNA sequence: TGTGCCAGCAGCTCAGGGGGATCTCAAGAGACCCAGTACTTC.

V gene TRBV2 combines with J gene TRBJ2-3; 8 bases fit TRBD2. Per the germline V gene, CDR1 is SNHLY and CDR2 is FYNNEI. The CDR3 is 14 amino acids. V lost 0 bases and J lost 11; bases outside the gene matches: 7. CDR3 nucleotides: TGTGCCAGCAGTGAAGCGGTGCGGGGGGTCAAGCAGTATTTT. Its protein product is CASSEAVRGVKQYF.

Ten or more counts support this clonotype. The rearrangement links TRBV7-3 to TRBJ2-1; 7 positions agree with TRBD1. V was pared by 5 bases and J by 8 bases, with 9 bases of the junction left unmatched. The CDR3 totals 14 residues. Germline CDR1 SGHTA, CDR2 FQGTGA. CDR3 sequence: CASSRLTGADEQFF. CDR3 bases: TGTGCCAGCAGCCGACTCACAGGGGCGGATGAGCAGTTCTTC.

This clonotype occurred many times. This chain links TRBV23-1 with TRBJ2-1, with 9 bases that match TRBD2. TRBV23-1 is identified as an open reading frame with a role that is uncertain. With V trimmed by 1 base and J by 10 bases, 11 bases remained unmatched. This CDR3 is 16 amino acids long. The CDR3 protein is CASSQWVLAGLTEQFF. The CDR3 DNA sequence: TGCGCCAGCAGTCAATGGGTACTAGCGGGCCTAACGGAGCAGTTCTTC.

This clonotype appeared many times. The CDR3 reads CASSFRIGQSGETQYF. The CDR3 nucleotides read TGTGCCAGCAGCTTTAGGATAGGACAGTCGGGAGAGACCCAGTACTTC. The rearrangement links TRBV7-2 to TRBJ2-5, with D possibly being TRBD1 (6 bases). Germline-derived CDR1 and CDR2 are SGHTA and FQGNSA. The CDR3 loop spans 16 amino acids. The V and J ends lost 3 bases and 4 bases respectively, with 18 bases between them.

In this sample, this clonotype turned up many times. The rearrangement uses TRBV7-2 and TRBJ1-2; TRBD1 matches at 8 bases. J was trimmed by 5 bases and V by 2 bases; bases with no gene match: 1. From germline, CDR1 is SGHTA and CDR2 FQGNSA. The length of the CDR3 is 13 residues. This CDR3 reads CASSLTGGYGYTF. DNA of the CDR3: TGTGCCAGCAGCTTAACAGGGGGGTATGGCTACACCTTC.

The sample holds many counts of this clonotype. This chain joins TRBV20-1 and TRBJ2-2; 8 bases align to TRBD2. This CDR3 region has 15 residues. CDR1 is DFQATT and CDR2 is SNEGSKA in the germline V gene (reference sequence). Unmatched junction bases numbered 3, after V lost 3 bases and J lost 0 bases. This CDR3 is CSASVAGPNTGELFF. As DNA, the CDR3 is TGCAGTGCTAGTGTAGCGGGACCGAACACCGGGGAGCTGTTTTTT.

This clonotype was counted many times. The junction differs from germline at one of its ends, possibly a read error. V and J are TRBV7-2 and TRBJ2-7, with TRBD2 as a possible D gene (6 bases). Germline CDR1 SGHTA, CDR2 FQGNSA. This CDR3 spans 15 amino acids. This CDR3 reads CASSLDGSRSYEQYF. The CDR3 nucleotides read TGTGCCAGCAGTTTAGACGGGAGTAGATCCTACGAGCAGTACTTC.

Many counts were recorded for this clonotype. The CDR3 DNA follows: TGTGCCACCAGTCTGGGAAAAGAGACCCAGTACTTC. Its translation is CATSLGKETQYF. V and J are TRBV24-1 and TRBJ2-5; D ambiguous. CDR3 size: 12 residues. Trimming stripped 6 bases from V and 3 bases from J, with 7 bases between. Germline CDR1 reads KGHDR; CDR2 reads SFDVKD.